The text below deals with one TCR beta chain. Its specificity is not known. Germline V gene data show CDR1 as LGHNA and CDR2 as YNFKEQ. CDR3 length: 15 residues. The V and J ends lost 3 bases and 4 bases, in that order; junction bases with no gene match: 5. The data originate from a study of cytomegalovirus exposure and HLA in healthy donors. Regarding the study as a whole: Reported results showed that the classifier diagnosed cytomegalovirus status with high specificity and sensitivity.

TCRdb's copy holds only in-frame clones and misses some; the assay was immunoSEQ multiplex PCR. The sample consists of 150,000 to 200,000 clones, about 90% of them appearing once. This TCR derives from a woman between 18 and 29 years old in good health and CMV-seropositive. The sample comprised PBMCs. V gene TRBV4-2 combines with J gene TRBJ2-2; TRBD1 matches 7 bases. As DNA, the CDR3 is TGTGCCAGCAGCCATCCGACAGGGTTCACCGGGGAGCTGTTTTTT. This codes for CASSHPTGFTGELFF.